Each of the 11 T cell receptor beta chains below was sequenced from the same sample in a study of glioma-infiltrating T cells (dated by TCRdb to 2016 to 2018). The sequencer listed for this sample is Illumina MiSeq. TCR alpha and beta CDR3 regions were amplified with the iRepertoire nested amplicon-rescue multiplex PCR (arm-PCR) platform from RNA. TCRdb applied fastp at Q25 and MiXCR to the public reads, then kept only in-frame beta chains. For every CDR3 protein sequence, its rows merge into one entry that carries the most common genes and DNA. This sample lists some 93,000 distinct CDR3 sequences; roughly 40% were detected once. Of the sample, less than 45% falls within the top ten clones. The sequencing input was glioma tissue, nonneoplastic brain tissue, or PBMCs (not recorded which). The source of these receptors is a human donor with low-grade glioma or glioblastoma, undergoing nonglioma brain surgery, or in good health (not recorded which).

This clonotype has at least ten counts. The chain links TRBV12-3 or TRBV12-4 to TRBJ2-3; D is ambiguous. With 4 bases removed from V and 5 bases from J, the gap between germline ends came to 13 bases. CDR3 size: 14 residues. The CDR3 nucleotides are TGTGCCAGCAGTTCTTGGCGGAACCAAGATACGCAGTATTTT. It codes for CASSSWRNQDTQYF.

This clonotype was seen a few times. The chain uses TRBV11-2 and TRBJ2-7, with 7 bases lining up with TRBD2. The CDR3 contains 14 residues. V trimming: 2 bases; J trimming: 2 bases; junction bases outside the gene matches: 3. Germline V gene sequence: CDR1 SGHAT, CDR2 FQNNGV. CDR3 loop: CASSLSGIPYEQYF. DNA for the CDR3: TGTGCCAGCAGCTTAAGCGGGATCCCCTACGAGCAGTACTTC.

This clonotype was seen ten or more times. This chain joins TRBV11-1 and TRBJ2-5, with TRBD2 as a possible D gene (5 bases). Germline V gene lookup returns CDR1 SGHAT and CDR2 FQDESV (reference sequence). The germline V and J ends were trimmed by 5 bases and 0 bases, with 16 bases remaining between them. The CDR3 spans 16 residues. The CDR3, as DNA: TGTGCCAGCAGCCAAGAAGCGGATAGGTACCAAGAGACCCAGTACTTC. Translating gives CASSQEADRYQETQYF.

By sample share, this clonotype is medium-sized. This chain connects TRBV28 to TRBJ1-5; no clear D gene. The germline V gene encodes CDR1 MDHEN and CDR2 SYDVKM. There are 16 residues in the CDR3. Trimming took 6 bases from V and 1 from J, leaving 16 bases between them. DNA for the CDR3: TGTGCCAGCAGCTTAGAGGGTGGGAAGAGCAATCAGCCCCAGCATTTT. This codes for CASSLEGGKSNQPQHF.

Comments on this clonotype: One junction end disagrees with the germline gene, perhaps due to a read error. The chain links TRBV18 to TRBJ2-4; 7 bases align to TRBD1. The CDR3 runs to 15 residues. CDR1 is KGHSH and CDR2 is LQKENI in the germline V gene. CDR3 in DNA: TGTGCCATCTCACCCCGACAGGGTTCGTCGGACATTCAGTACTTC. It yields the protein CAISPRQGSSDIQYF. Variable domain in full (rest from reference TRBV18 and TRBJ2-4): NAGVMQNPRHLVRRRGQEARLRCSPMKGHSHVYWYRQLPEEGLKFMVYLQKENIIDESGMPKERFSAEFPKEGPSILRIQQVVRGDSAAYFCAISPRQGSSDIQYFGAGTRLSVL.

This clonotype has only one observation. The chain combines TRBV20-1 with TRBJ2-5; 12 bases line up with TRBD2. The CDR3 is 14 residues long. V gave up 5 bases and J gave up 5 bases; unmatched junction bases: 6. CDR1 DFQATT and CDR2 SNEGSKA come from the germline V gene (reference sequence). DNA of the CDR3: TGCAGTGCTGAAGGACTAGCGGGGCCGGAGACCCAGTACTTC. This encodes CSAEGLAGPETQYF.

This clonotype was observed many times. The chain couples TRBV6-1 to TRBJ2-5; D is ambiguous. The V gene's germline CDR1 is MNHNS and CDR2 SASEGT. CDR3 length: 13 amino acids. Deletions cut 2 bases from V and 5 bases from J, with 9 bases between. The CDR3 loop reads CASSETRWETQYF. Written as DNA, the CDR3 is TGTGCCAGCAGTGAAACCAGGTGGGAGACCCAGTACTTC.

This sequence joins TRBV10-3 and TRBJ2-7; tentatively, D is TRBD1 or TRBD2 (6 bases each). Per the germline V gene, CDR1 is ENHRY and CDR2 is SYGVKD. The CDR3 loop spans 13 amino acids. Trimming shortened V by 3 bases and J by 7 bases, and 13 bases separated the two germline ends. CDR3 DNA sequence: TGTGCCATCAGTGATTGGGGGGCTTGGGAGCAGTACTTC. Protein product: CAISDWGAWEQYF.

This clonotype was seen only a few times. Written as DNA, the CDR3 is TGTGCCAGCAGCCCCCCCGGGCAGGGACGCACTGAAGCTTTCTTT. It specifies CASSPPGQGRTEAFF. The J gene is TRBJ1-1, the V gene TRBV12-3 or TRBV12-4; maybe TRBD1 (5 bases). V lost 6 bases and J lost 4, with 18 bases in between. CDR3 length equals 15 residues.

This clonotype has only a few counts. The genes are TRBV30 and TRBJ2-7, with 15 bases matching TRBD2. The CDR3 is made up of 16 amino acids. CDR1 GTSNPN and CDR2 SVGIG come from the germline V gene (reference sequence). V was clipped by 3 bases and J by 2 bases; unmatched bases: 5. CDR3 nucleotides: TGTGCCTGGAGGTGGGGACTAGCGGGAGGAGCCTACGAGCAGTACTTC. Protein: CAWRWGLAGGAYEQYF.

The CDR3 DNA sequence: TGTGCCAGCAGTTTTGGCTTGAAGCAGTACTTC. It specifies CASSFGLKQYF. The chain couples TRBV27 to TRBJ2-7, with no clear D. V lost 3 bases, J lost 8 bases, and 8 bases lay in between. This CDR3 contains 11 residues. The V gene's germline CDR1 is MNHEY and CDR2 SMNVEV (reference sequence).